The subject of this entry is one TCR beta chain. Its antigen target is currently unknown. Base-call qualities are not available, and no considerably larger clone is one nucleotide away. TCRbeta CDR3 regions were amplified from genomic DNA using the immunoSEQ Assay, a bias-controlled multiplex PCR. The paper's data handling went like this. The number of nucleated cells in each sample was estimated from the amplification of reference gene primers within the assay. To quantify the absolute abundance of each unique TCRbeta CDR3 rearrangement, sequence reads were collapsed and filtered. For each sample, productive Simpson clonality was calculated as the square root of Simpson's diversity index over productive rearrangements. TCRdb mirrors the immuneACCESS table, restricted to in-frame sequences. Some clones are absent from its copies; in checked studies, under half trace to an unresolved V gene, and the reason for the others is unknown. V and J calls and clone size are as listed in that table; D and trimming were resolved from the DNA. The sample table holds under 150,000 clones, of which around 84% were seen once. The ten largest clones represent approximately 13% of the sample.

The entry originates in a study of blood T cell repertoires in COVID-19 (dated by TCRdb to 2020 to 2022). Study-level background: Samples from collaborators originated in the United States, Italy and Spain and spanned both the acute and convalescent phases of COVID-19. The material from the prospective study consisted of cDNA or gDNA derived from T cells, B-cell-depleted T cells, or PBMCs. Subjects who had been exposed to COVID-19, were actively infected with it, or had recovered from it provided the deeply sampled blood TCRbeta repertoires that made up the dataset. A freely available public database, intended as a resource for researchers studying the immune response to SARS-CoV-2, is where the repertoires were released. Samples came from the ongoing ImmuneRACE study (first 160 participants) plus 1,254 subjects from 6 global collaborators. Sample metadata almost always included a de-identified subject ID, COVID-19 status, age in years and sex. Where available, HLA class I and class II types were obtained from metadata supplied by the sample provider rather than from assay-based typing. The paper's findings and limits, for the study overall: The amount of clinical and demographic metadata varied by source and participant and was provided uncurated.

Collaborating institutions collected whole blood in K2EDTA tubes following their own protocols. For TCRbeta analysis, collaborator samples were shipped as frozen whole blood, as isolated PBMCs, or as DNA extracted from either sample type. The receptor comes from a human donor in a cohort sampled during active COVID-19. Sequenced: peripheral blood.

The encoded CDR3 is CASAAHGTGNQPQHF. The DNA sequence is given as TGTGCCAGCGCTGCACATGGGACAGGCAATCAGCCCCAGCATTTT. Here the chain combines TRBV21-1 and TRBJ1-5; the D segment call TRBD1 is taken from the table without a DNA check. TRBV21-1 counts as a pseudogene. The CDR3 sequence holds 15 residues, the cysteine and phenylalanine included. This entry keeps only the CDR3 DNA: 45 bases, framed from base 1.